The source of this T cell receptor (beta chain) is a study of T cells in Graves' hyperthyroidism and ophthalmopathy. Amplified TCR beta CDR3 regions derived from RNA transcripts. The HTBI primer set was used in a first-round RT-PCR of the TCR CDR3. Using its own MiXCR run on the multiplex PCR reads, TCRdb lists one record per CDR3 protein. This sample yields over 700,000 distinct CDR3 sequences, of which over 15% are seen a single time; over 15% belongs to the top ten. Investigators excluded patients with uncontrolled infection, other autoimmune disease, pregnancy or lactation. With 5 bases clipped from V and 0 bases from J, the junction kept 6 bases outside the gene matches. Germline V gives CDR1 SGHTA, CDR2 FQGTGA. The CDR3 covers 16 residues. This clonotype showed up many times.

This clonotype was sampled from a woman in her forties or fifties with Graves' hyperthyroidism that later progressed to Graves' ophthalmopathy. The sample was blood. V and J are TRBV7-3 and TRBJ2-2; TRBD1 matches 7 bases. CDR3 in amino acids: CASSPHRGSNTGELFF. The DNA of the CDR3 is TGTGCCAGCAGCCCCCACAGGGGATCGAACACCGGGGAGCTGTTTTTT.